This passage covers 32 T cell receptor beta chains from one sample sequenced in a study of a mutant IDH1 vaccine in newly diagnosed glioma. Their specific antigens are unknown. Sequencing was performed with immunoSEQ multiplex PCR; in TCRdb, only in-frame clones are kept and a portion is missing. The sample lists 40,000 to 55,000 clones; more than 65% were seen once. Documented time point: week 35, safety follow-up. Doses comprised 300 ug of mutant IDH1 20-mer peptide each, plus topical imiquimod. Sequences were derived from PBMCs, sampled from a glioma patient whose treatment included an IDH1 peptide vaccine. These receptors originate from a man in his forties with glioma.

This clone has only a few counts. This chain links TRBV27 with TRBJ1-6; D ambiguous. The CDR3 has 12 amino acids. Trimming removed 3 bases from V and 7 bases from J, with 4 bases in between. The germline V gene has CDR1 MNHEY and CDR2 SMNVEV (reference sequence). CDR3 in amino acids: CASSFTNSPLHF. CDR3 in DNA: TGTGCCAGCAGTTTCACGAATTCACCCCTCCACTTT.

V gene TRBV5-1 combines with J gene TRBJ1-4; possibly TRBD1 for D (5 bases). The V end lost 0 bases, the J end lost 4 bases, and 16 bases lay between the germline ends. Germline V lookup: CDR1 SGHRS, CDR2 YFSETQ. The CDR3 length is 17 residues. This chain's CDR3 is CASSLGATGTLNEKLFF. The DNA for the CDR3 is TGCGCCAGCAGCTTGGGGGCCACCGGGACGCTTAATGAAAAACTGTTTTTT. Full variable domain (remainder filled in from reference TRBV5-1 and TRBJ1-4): KAGVTQTPRYLIKTRGQQVTLSCSPISGHRSVSWYQQTPGQGLQFLFEYFSETQRNKGNFPGRFSGRQFSNSRSEMNVSTLELGDSALYLCASSLGATGTLNEKLFFGSGTQLSVL.

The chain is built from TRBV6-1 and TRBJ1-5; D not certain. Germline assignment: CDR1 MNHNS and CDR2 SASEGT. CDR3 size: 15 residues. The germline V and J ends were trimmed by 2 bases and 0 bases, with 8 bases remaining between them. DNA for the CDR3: TGTGCCAGCAGTGAACAACAGCTTAGCAATCAGCCCCAGCATTTT. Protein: CASSEQQLSNQPQHF.

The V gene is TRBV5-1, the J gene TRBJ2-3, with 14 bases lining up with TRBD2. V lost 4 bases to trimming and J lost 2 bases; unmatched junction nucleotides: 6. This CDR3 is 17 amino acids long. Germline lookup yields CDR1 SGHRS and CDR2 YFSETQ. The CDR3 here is CASSPEGLAGATDTQYF. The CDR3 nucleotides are TGCGCCAGCAGCCCCGAGGGACTAGCGGGGGCCACAGATACGCAGTATTTT.

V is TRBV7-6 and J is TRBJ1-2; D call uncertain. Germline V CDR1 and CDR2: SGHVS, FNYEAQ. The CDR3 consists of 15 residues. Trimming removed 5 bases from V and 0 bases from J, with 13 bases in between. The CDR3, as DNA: TGTGCCAGCAGCCTAGAGCCGGGCTCTAACTATGGCTACACCTTC. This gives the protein CASSLEPGSNYGYTF.

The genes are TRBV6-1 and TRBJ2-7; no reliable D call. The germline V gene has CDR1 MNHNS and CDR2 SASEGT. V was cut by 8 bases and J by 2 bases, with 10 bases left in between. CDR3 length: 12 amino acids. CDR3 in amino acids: CASRQEAYEQYF. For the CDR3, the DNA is TGTGCCAGCCGTCAGGAAGCCTACGAGCAGTACTTC.

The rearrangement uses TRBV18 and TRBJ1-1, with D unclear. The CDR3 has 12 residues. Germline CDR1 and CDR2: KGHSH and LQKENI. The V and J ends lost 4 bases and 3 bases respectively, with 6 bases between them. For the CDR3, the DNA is TGTGCCAGCTCACTACCCTACACTGAAGCTTTCTTT. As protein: CASSLPYTEAFF. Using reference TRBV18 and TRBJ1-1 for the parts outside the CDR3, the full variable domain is NAGVMQNPRHLVRRRGQEARLRCSPMKGHSHVYWYRQLPEEGLKFMVYLQKENIIDESGMPKERFSAEFPKEGPSILRIQQVVRGDSAAYFCASSLPYTEAFFGQGTRLTVV.

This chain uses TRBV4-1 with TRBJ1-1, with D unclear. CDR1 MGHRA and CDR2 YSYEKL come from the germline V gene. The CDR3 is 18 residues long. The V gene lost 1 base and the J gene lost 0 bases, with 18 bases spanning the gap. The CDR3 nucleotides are TGCGCCAGCAGCCAAGGACCGTTAGGCCGCCGACTGAACACTGAAGCTTTCTTT. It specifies CASSQGPLGRRLNTEAFF.

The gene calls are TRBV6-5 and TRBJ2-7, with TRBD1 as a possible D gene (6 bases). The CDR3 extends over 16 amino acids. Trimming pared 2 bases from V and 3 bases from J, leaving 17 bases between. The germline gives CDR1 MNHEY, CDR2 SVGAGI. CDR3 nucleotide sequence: TGTGCCAGCAGTTACGTTGGGGGCCCACCCCTCTACGAGCAGTACTTC. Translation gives CASSYVGGPPLYEQYF.

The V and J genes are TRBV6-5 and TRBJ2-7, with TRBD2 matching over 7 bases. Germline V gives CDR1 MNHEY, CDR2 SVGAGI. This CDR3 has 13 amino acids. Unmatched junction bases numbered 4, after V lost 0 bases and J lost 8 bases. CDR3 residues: CASSYSGGDKQYF. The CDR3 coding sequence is TGTGCCAGCAGTTACTCGGGGGGGGATAAGCAGTACTTC.

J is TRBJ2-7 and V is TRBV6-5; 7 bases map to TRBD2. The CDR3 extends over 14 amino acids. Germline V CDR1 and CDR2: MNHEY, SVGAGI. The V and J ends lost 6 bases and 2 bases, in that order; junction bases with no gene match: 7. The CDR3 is CASSQAGRAYEQYF. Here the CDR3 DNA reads TGTGCCAGCAGCCAAGCGGGGAGAGCCTACGAGCAGTACTTC.

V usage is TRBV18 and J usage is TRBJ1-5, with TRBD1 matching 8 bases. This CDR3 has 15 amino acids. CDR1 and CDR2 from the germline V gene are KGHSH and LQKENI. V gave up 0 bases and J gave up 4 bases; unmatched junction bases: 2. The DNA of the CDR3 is TGTGCCAGCTCACCACCGGGACAGGCGAATCAGCCCCAGCATTTT. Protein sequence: CASSPPGQANQPQHF.

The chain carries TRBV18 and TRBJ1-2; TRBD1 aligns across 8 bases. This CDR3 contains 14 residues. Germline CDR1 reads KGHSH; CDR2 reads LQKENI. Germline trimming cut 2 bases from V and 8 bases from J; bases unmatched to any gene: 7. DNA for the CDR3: TGTGCCAGCTCACCAGAGTCCAGGGGGCAAGGCTACACCTTC. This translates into CASSPESRGQGYTF.

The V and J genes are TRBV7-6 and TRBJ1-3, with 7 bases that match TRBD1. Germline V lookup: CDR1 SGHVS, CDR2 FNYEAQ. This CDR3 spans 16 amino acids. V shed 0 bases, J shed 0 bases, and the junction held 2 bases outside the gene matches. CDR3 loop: CASSLAGQLSGNTIYF. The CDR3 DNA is TGTGCCAGCAGCTTAGCGGGACAGCTCTCTGGAAACACCATATATTTT.

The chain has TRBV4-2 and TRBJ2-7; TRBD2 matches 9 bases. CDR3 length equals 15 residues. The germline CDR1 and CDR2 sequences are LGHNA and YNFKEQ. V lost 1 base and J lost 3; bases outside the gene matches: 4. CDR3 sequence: CASSQGGGGNYEQYF. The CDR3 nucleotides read TGTGCCAGCAGCCAAGGCGGGGGGGGTAACTACGAGCAGTACTTC.

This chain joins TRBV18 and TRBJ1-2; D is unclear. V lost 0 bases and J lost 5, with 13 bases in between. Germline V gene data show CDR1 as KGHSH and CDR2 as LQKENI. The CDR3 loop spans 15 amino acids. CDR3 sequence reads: CASSPPAGNNYGYTF. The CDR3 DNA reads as TGTGCCAGCTCACCACCGGCTGGGAATAATTATGGCTACACCTTC.

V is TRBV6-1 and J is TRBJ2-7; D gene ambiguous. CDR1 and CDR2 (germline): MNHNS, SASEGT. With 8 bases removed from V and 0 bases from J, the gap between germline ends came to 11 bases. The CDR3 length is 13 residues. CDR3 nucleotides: TGTGCCAGCGTCAAACAAAACTCCTACGAGCAGTACTTC. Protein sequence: CASVKQNSYEQYF.

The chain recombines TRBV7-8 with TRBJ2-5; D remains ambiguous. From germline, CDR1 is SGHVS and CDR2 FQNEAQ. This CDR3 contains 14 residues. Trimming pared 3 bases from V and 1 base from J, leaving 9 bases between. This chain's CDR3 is CASSFRPLQETQYF. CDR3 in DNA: TGTGCCAGCAGCTTCAGGCCGCTCCAAGAGACCCAGTACTTC.

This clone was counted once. CDR3 in amino acids: CASTNTENYGYTF. In DNA, the CDR3 is TGTGCCAGCACGAACACAGAGAACTATGGCTACACCTTC. This chain joins TRBV19 and TRBJ1-2; D uncertain. Between the trimmed V and J ends, which lost 9 bases and 2 bases, there was a span of 13 bases. In germline, CDR1 is LNHDA, CDR2 SQIVND (reference sequence). This CDR3 is built from 13 residues. The full variable domain, its missing parts supplied by reference TRBV19 and TRBJ1-2, is DGGITQSPKYLFRKEGQNVTLSCEQNLNHDAMYWYRQDPGQGLRLIYYSQIVNDFQKGDIAEGYSVSREKKESFPLTVTSAQKNPTAFYLCASTNTENYGYTFGSGTRLTVV.

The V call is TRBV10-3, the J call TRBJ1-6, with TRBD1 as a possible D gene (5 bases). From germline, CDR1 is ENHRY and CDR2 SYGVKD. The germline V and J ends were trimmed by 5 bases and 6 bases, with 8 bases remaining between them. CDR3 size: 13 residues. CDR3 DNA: TGTGCCATCAGTCAGGGCGCTAATTCACCCCTCCACTTT. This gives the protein CAISQGANSPLHF.

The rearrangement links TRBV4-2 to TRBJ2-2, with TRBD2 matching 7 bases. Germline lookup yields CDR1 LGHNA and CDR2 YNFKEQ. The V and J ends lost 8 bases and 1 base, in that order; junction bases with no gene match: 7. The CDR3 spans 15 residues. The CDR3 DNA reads TGTGCCAGCCGCGATTGGGGGGGGAACACCGGGGAGCTGTTTTTT. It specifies CASRDWGGNTGELFF.

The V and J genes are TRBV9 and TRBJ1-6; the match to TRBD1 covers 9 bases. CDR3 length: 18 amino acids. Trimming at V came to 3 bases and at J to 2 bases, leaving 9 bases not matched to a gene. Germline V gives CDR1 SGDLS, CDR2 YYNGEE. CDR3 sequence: CASSGPGQGSPYNSPLHF. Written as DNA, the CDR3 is TGTGCCAGCAGCGGCCCGGGACAGGGATCTCCCTATAATTCACCCCTCCACTTT.

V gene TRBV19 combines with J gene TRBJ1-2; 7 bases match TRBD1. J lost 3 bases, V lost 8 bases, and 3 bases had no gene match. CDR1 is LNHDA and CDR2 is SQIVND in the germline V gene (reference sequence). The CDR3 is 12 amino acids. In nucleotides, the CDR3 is TGTGCCAGTGACGACAGGGACTATGGCTACACCTTC. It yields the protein CASDDRDYGYTF. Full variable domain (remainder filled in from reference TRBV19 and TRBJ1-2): DGGITQSPKYLFRKEGQNVTLSCEQNLNHDAMYWYRQDPGQGLRLIYYSQIVNDFQKGDIAEGYSVSREKKESFPLTVTSAQKNPTAFYLCASDDRDYGYTFGSGTRLTVV.

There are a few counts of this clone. CDR3 nucleotides: TGTGCCAGCAGAGAACCCGACCGGGACTACTCCTACGAGCAGTACTTC. Translation gives CASREPDRDYSYEQYF. This chain connects TRBV2 to TRBJ2-7; 7 positions match TRBD2. Germline lookup yields CDR1 SNHLY and CDR2 FYNNEI. The CDR3 consists of 16 residues. Trimming at V came to 6 bases and at J to 0 bases, leaving 11 bases not matched to a gene.

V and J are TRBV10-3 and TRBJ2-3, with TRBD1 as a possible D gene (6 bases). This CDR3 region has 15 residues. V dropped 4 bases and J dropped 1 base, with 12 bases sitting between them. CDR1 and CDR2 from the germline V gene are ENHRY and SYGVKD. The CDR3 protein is CAISGGTPGTDTQYF. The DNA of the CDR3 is TGTGCCATCAGTGGTGGGACACCAGGCACAGATACGCAGTATTTT.

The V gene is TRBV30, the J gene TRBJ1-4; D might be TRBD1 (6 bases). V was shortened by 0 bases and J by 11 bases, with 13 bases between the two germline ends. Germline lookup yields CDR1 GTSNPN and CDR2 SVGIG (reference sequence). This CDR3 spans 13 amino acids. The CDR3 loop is CAWSVPGQSKLFF. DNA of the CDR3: TGTGCCTGGAGTGTACCAGGACAGTCTAAACTGTTTTTT.

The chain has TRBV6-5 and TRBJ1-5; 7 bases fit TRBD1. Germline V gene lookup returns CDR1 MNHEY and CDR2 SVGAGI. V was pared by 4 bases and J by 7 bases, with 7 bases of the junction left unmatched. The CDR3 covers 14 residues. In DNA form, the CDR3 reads TGTGCCAGCAGTTTTCGACAGGGAGGACAGCCCCAGCATTTT. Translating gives CASSFRQGGQPQHF.

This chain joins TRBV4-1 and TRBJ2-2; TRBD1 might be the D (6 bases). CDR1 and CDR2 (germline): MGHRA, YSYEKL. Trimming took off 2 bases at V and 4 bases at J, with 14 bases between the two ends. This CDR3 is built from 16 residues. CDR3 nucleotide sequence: TGCGCCAGCAGCCAACAAACAGGGTCGGGCACCGGGGAGCTGTTTTTT. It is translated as CASSQQTGSGTGELFF.

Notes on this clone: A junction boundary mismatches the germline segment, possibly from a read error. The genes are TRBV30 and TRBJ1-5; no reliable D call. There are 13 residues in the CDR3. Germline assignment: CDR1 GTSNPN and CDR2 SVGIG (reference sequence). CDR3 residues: CACSTGLDHPQHF. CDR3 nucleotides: TGTGCCTGCTCGACCGGACTGGATCATCCCCAGCATTTT.

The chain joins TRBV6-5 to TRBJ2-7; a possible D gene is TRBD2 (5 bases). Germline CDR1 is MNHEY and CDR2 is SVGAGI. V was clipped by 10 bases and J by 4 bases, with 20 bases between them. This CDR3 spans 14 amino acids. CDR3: CAITLGRLWYEQYF. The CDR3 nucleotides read TGTGCCATCACACTAGGGCGCCTTTGGTACGAGCAGTACTTC.

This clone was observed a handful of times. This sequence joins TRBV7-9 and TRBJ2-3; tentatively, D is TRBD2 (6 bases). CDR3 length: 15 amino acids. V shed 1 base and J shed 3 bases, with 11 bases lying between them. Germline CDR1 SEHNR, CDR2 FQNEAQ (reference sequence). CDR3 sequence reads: CASSLVGLATDTQYF. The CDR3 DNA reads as TGTGCCAGCAGCTTAGTAGGTCTAGCGACAGATACGCAGTATTTT.

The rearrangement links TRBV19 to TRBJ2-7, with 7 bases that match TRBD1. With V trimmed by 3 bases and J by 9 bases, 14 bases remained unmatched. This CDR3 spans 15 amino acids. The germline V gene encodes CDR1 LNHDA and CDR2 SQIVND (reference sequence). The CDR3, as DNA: TGTGCCAGTAGTATCCCAGGGGGTCCGGGATATGGGCAGTACTTC. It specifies CASSIPGGPGYGQYF.